This T cell receptor beta chain was captured by sequencing in a study of blood T cell repertoires in COVID-19. Study-wide context: Samples taken during acute and convalescent COVID-19 were collected in the United States, Italy and Spain.

V dropped 2 bases and J dropped 2 bases, with 16 bases sitting between them. CDR1 SGHNT and CDR2 YYREEE come from the germline V gene (reference sequence). This CDR3 comprises 16 residues. Authors' data handling: Amplified reference gene primers provided the basis for estimating nucleated cell counts. Libraries were prepared by immunoSEQ multiplex PCR; TCRdb keeps only in-frame clonotypes and omits some of them. That table gives V, J and clone size, and the DNA gave D and trimming. Here the sample spans about 230,000 clones, more than 65% being singletons. The chain joins TRBV5-4 to TRBJ2-5; D is perhaps TRBD2 (6 bases). The receptor comes from a woman in her thirties or forties who had recovered from COVID-19. Sequencing input: peripheral blood. As DNA, the CDR3 is TGTGCCAGCAGCTTTGGGGGGTGGGACTCTCAAGAGACCCAGTACTTC. Translating gives CASSFGGWDSQETQYF. Drawing the rest from reference TRBV5-4 and TRBJ2-5, the complete variable domain is ETGVTQSPTHLIKTRGQQVTLRCSSQSGHNTVSWYQQALGQGPQFIFQYYREEENGRGNFPPRFSGLQFPNYSSELNVNALELDDSALYLCASSFGGWDSQETQYFGPGTRLLVL.